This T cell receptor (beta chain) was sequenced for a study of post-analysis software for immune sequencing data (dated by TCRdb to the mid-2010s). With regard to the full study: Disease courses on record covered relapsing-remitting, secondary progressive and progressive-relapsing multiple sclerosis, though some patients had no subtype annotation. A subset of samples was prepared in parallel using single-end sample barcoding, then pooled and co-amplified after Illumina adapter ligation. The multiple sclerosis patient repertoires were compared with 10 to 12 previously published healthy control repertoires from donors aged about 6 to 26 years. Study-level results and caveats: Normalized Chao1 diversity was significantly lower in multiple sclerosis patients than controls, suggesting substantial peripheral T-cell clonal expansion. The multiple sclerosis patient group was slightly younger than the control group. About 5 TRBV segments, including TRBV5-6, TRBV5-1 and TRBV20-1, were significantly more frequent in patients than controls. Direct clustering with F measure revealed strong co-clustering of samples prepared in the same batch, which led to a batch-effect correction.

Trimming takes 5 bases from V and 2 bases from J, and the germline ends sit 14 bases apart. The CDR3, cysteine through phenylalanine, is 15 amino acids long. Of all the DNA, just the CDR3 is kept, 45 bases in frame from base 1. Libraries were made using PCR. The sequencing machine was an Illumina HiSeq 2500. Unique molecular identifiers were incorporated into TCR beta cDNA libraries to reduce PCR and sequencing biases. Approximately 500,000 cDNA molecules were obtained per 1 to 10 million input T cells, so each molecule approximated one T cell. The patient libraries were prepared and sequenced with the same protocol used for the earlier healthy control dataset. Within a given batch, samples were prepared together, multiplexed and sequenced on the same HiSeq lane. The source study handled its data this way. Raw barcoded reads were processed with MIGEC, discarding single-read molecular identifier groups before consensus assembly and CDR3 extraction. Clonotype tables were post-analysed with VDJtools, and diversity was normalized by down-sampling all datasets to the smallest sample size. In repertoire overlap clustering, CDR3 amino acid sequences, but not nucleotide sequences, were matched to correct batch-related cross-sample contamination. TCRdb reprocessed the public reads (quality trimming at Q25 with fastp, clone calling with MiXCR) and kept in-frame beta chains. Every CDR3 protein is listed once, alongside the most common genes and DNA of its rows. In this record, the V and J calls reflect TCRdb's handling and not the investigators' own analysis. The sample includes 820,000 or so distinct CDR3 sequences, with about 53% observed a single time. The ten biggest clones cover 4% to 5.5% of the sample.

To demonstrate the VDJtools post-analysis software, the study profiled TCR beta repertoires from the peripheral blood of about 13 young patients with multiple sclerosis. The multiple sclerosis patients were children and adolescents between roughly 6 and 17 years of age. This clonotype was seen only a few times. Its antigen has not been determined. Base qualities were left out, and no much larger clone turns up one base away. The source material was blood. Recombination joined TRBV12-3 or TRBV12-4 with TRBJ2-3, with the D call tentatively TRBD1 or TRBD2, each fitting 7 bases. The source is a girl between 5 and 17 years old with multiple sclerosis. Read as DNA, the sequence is TGTGCCAGCAGTCAGGGGGGGCACGCCACAGATACGCAGTATTTT. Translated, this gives CASSQGGHATDTQYF.